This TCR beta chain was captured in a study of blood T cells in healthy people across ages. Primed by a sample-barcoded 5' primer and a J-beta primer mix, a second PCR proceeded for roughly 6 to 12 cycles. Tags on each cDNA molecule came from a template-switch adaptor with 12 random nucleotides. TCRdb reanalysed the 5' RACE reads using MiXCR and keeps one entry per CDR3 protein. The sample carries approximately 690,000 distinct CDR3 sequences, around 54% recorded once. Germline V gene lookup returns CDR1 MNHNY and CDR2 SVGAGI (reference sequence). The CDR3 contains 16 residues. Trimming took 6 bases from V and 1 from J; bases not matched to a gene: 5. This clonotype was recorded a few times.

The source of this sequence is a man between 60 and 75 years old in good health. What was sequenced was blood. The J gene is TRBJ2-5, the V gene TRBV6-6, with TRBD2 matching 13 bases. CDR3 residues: CASRTSGGSFQETQYF. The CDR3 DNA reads TGTGCCAGCAGGACTAGCGGGGGGTCCTTCCAAGAGACCCAGTACTTC.